A single sample gave rise to the 8 T cell receptor beta chains below, sequenced in a study of T-cell reconstitution after alpha-beta-depleted transplantation in children. Unique molecular identifiers featured in how the TCRbeta library was prepared. Via MiXCR, TCRdb re-called the PCR reads, giving one row per CDR3 protein. The sample includes approximately 520,000 distinct CDR3 sequences, roughly 33% seen only once; the top ten take around 2.4%. This sample comprised PBMCs from the stem cell graft donor, obtained from the stem cell graft. Source of these receptors: a human donor who donated a stem cell graft to a child with aplastic anemia.

A few counts support this clonotype. The chain joins TRBV9 to TRBJ2-1; 7 bases line up with TRBD2. V gave up 3 bases and J gave up 0 bases; unmatched junction bases: 3. Germline V gene data show CDR1 as SGDLS and CDR2 as YYNGEE. This CDR3 spans 15 amino acids. CDR3 loop: CASSATSDSYNEQFF. The CDR3 DNA sequence: TGTGCCAGCAGCGCCACTAGCGACTCCTACAATGAGCAGTTCTTC.

This clonotype appeared a few times. The rearrangement uses TRBV20-1 and TRBJ2-7, with 9 bases fitting TRBD1. CDR1 and CDR2 (germline): DFQATT, SNEGSKA (reference sequence). The CDR3 runs to 13 residues. V was clipped by 8 bases and J by 9 bases; unmatched bases: 14. CDR3 region: CSTQGKQGAGQYV. CDR3 sequence (DNA): TGCAGTACCCAGGGGAAACAGGGGGCAGGGCAGTACGTC.

V and J are TRBV4-1 and TRBJ1-2; D gene ambiguous. Germline lookup yields CDR1 MGHRA and CDR2 YSYEKL. V was cut by 0 bases and J by 5 bases, with 4 bases left in between. CDR3 length: 12 amino acids. This CDR3 is CASSQEVYGYTF. Here the CDR3 DNA reads TGCGCCAGCAGCCAAGAGGTTTATGGCTACACCTTC.

The gene calls are TRBV18 and TRBJ2-3; D perhaps matches TRBD2 (5 bases). Trimming took off 3 bases at V and 0 bases at J, with 13 bases between the two ends. The CDR3 is 16 amino acids. The germline V gene has CDR1 KGHSH and CDR2 LQKENI. The CDR3 spells CASSPDYKASTDTQYF. DNA of the CDR3: TGTGCCAGCTCACCCGACTACAAAGCTAGCACAGATACGCAGTATTTT.

The chain joins TRBV7-7 to TRBJ2-5, with D hard to call. The CDR3 contains 14 residues. Germline-derived CDR1 and CDR2 are SSHAT and FNYEAQ (reference sequence). V lost 5 bases, J lost 5 bases, and 15 bases lay in between. The CDR3 DNA is TGTGCCAGCAGCAACCTAGTGGTGGGTGAGACCCAGTACTTC. Translated, it gives CASSNLVVGETQYF.

In its sample, this clonotype was seen a few times. This chain uses TRBV7-9 with TRBJ2-2; no firm D call. Trimming pared 3 bases from V and 6 bases from J, leaving 14 bases between. The CDR3 is 15 amino acids. CDR1 and CDR2 (germline): SEHNR, FQNEAQ (reference sequence). In DNA, the CDR3 is TGTGCCAGCAGCTTGGAAGCAGGTGGCGCCGGGGAGCTGTTTTTT. It codes for CASSLEAGGAGELFF.

This chain links TRBV7-2 with TRBJ2-7; D is unclear. The length of the CDR3 is 13 residues. Trimming removed 3 bases at V and 3 bases at J, with 9 bases between. Germline assignment: CDR1 SGHTA and CDR2 FQGNSA. CDR3 sequence reads: CASSLMDDYEQYV. The DNA for the CDR3 is TGTGCCAGCAGCTTGATGGACGACTACGAGCAGTACGTC.

The chain links TRBV20-1 to TRBJ2-1, with 8 positions matching TRBD1. The CDR3 is made up of 13 amino acids. Germline assignment: CDR1 DFQATT and CDR2 SNEGSKA (reference sequence). CDR3 sequence reads: CSADRGLYNEQFF. The CDR3 DNA sequence: TGCAGCGCCGACAGGGGCCTTTACAATGAGCAGTTCTTC.